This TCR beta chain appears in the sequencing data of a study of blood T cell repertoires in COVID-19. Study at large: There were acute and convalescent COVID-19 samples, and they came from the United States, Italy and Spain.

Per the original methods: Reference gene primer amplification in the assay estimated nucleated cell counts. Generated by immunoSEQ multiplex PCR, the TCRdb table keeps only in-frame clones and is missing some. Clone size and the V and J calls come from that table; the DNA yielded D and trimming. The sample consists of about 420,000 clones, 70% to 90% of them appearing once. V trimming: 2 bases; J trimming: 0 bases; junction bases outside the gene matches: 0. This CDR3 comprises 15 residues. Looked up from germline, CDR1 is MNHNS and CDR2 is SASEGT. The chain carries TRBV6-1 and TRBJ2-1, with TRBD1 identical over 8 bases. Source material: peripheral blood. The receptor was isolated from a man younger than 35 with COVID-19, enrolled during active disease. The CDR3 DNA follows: TGTGCCAGCAGTGAAACAGGGGGCTCCTACAATGAGCAGTTCTTC. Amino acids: CASSETGGSYNEQFF.